The present T cell receptor (beta chain) was sequenced within a study of OX40 agonist ivuxolimab in advanced cancers. With respect to the entire study: Ivuxolimab was an agonistic, fully human IgG2 monoclonal antibody directed against OX40 (CD134), a costimulatory receptor. Intravenous ivuxolimab was administered to patients every 2 weeks at six dose levels: 0.01, 0.1, 0.3, 1.5, 3 and 10 mg/kg. Prior anti-PD-1, anti-PD-L1 or anti-CTLA-4 therapy was permitted, and checkpoint inhibitors had been received by 30% to 40% of dose-escalation patients. Of the 50 to 55 dose-escalation patients, hepatocellular carcinoma was present in roughly 19, melanoma in approximately 15, renal cell carcinoma in 9 and head and neck cancer in 9. A male proportion of almost 85% and a mean age of approximately 60 years, ranging from about 23 to 79, were recorded for the dose-escalation cohort. The point of sequencing TCRbeta in the periphery was to test whether ivuxolimab changed TCR sequence diversity and drove clonal T-cell expansion. The monotherapy dose-escalation portion (N of about 50 patients) of the phase I ivuxolimab trial is reported in the paper. Three dose-escalation patients achieved partial responses, one with hepatocellular carcinoma and two with cutaneous melanoma.

The trial excluded patients who had a history of autoimmune disease or were on systemic immunosuppression. Peripheral blood for TCR sequencing was collected from all dose cohorts at baseline, on cycle 4 day 1, and on cycle 7 day 1. Samples were obtained from an open-label, multicenter, first-in-human phase I dose-escalation trial of ivuxolimab. The trial enrolled adults with locally advanced or metastatic head and neck squamous cell, hepatocellular, melanoma or renal cell carcinoma. Before TCR sequencing, CD4+ T cells and CD8+ T cells were sorted from peripheral blood as separate populations. For sequencing of the TCRbeta CDR3 region, genomic DNA was extracted from the sorted cells. The immunoSEQ Assay was used to sequence the TCRbeta CDR3 regions. In TCRdb, the immuneACCESS table is reduced to in-frame sequences with V and J assigned. These tables do not hold every clone; where another copy was compared, an unresolved V gene accounts for under half, and the others remain unexplained. The sample data list fewer than 70,000 clones, and more than 80% of these were observed just once. The ten largest clones capture 14% of the sample.

What the study reported, not specific to this receptor: Low levels of normalized T-cell clonal expansion were also seen in some patients who did not respond. In the 0.1-3.0 mg/kg groups, partial responders had among the lowest normalized peripheral clonal expansion, particularly in CD8+ T cells. Antigen specificity was not determined for the clonally expanded peripheral T cells. At doses of 0.1 to 3.0 mg/kg, clonal expansion of both CD4+ and CD8+ T cells in blood was seen between baseline and week 6. On average, CD8+ T cells showed more expanded clones than CD4+ T cells after ivuxolimab.

According to the germline V gene (reference sequence), CDR1 reads MNHNY and CDR2 reads SVGAGI. The CDR3, from cysteine to phenylalanine, totals 14 residues. Left in the record is the CDR3 DNA by itself, 42 bases read in frame from the first base. V trim: 6 bases; J trim: 4 bases; unmatched bases: 8. With respect to this clone: The clone's antigen remains unknown. Within one base of it there is no much larger clone, and no base qualities were kept.

Sequencing was performed on CD4+ or CD8+ T cells sorted from blood, taken in a trial of the OX40 agonist ivuxolimab. This sequence originates from an adult with an advanced solid tumor such as melanoma, head and neck, liver or kidney cancer. This sequence uses TRBV6-6 and TRBJ1-1, with 7 bases in between that match TRBD1. The DNA sequence reads TGTGCCAGCAGCTACAGGGGCCCGAGCACTGAAGCTTTCTTT. Its protein reads: CASSYRGPSTEAFF.